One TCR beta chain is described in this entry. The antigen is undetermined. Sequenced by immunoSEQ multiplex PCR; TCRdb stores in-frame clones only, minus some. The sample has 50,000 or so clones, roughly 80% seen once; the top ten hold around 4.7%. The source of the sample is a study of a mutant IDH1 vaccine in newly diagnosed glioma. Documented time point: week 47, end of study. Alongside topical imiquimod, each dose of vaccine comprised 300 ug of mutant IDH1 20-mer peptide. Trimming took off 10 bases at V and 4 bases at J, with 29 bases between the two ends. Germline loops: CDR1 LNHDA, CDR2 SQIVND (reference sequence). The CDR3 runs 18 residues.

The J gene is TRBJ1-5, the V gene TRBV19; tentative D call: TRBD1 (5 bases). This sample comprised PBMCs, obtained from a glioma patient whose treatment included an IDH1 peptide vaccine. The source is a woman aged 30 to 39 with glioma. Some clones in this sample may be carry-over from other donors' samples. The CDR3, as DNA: TGTGCCACCAGGGCTGACCCCCTCAACCAGGGCTTTAATCAGCCCCAGCATTTT. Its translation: CATRADPLNQGFNQPQHF.